The source of this T cell receptor beta chain is a study of blood T cell repertoires in COVID-19. About the research overall: The United States, Italy and Spain supplied acute and convalescent COVID-19 samples. PBMCs, B-cell-depleted T cells, or T cells provided the cDNA or gDNA that made up the material.

The ends were cut back, 2 bases at V and 9 bases at J, with 5 bases in the middle. CDR3 size: 12 residues. Per the germline V gene, CDR1 is MNHNS and CDR2 is SASEGT. In the original processing: Amplification of reference gene primers was used by the study to estimate nucleated cell counts. Measured with immunoSEQ multiplex PCR; TCRdb has only the in-frame clones, and not every one. That table furnishes V, J and clone size, whereas the DNA furnished D and trimming. Among 190,000 or so clones, about 86% were seen once, and the ten largest hold 0.75% to 0.9%. Sequencing was done on a sample of peripheral blood. This sequence originates from a woman in her sixties or seventies with acute or convalescent COVID-19. This chain links TRBV6-1 with TRBJ1-6; no firm D call. The CDR3: CASSETPSPLHF. The CDR3 bases are TGTGCCAGCAGTGAAACTCCTTCACCCCTCCACTTT.